These 30 T cell receptor beta chains originate from one sample sequenced in a study of T cell changes during pregnancy in multiple sclerosis. The method was immunoSEQ multiplex PCR; TCRdb's version includes in-frame clones alone and lacks a portion of them. The data show some 68,000 clones, with about 90% seen just once and 1.3% to 1.5% held by the top ten. The material sequenced was peripheral blood, taken in the second trimester of pregnancy. The source is a female donor in good health, enrolled as a control in a pregnancy study.

The CDR3 DNA is TGTGCCAGCAGCTTCCGACAGGGGGAAGCTTTCTTT. Amino acid sequence: CASSFRQGEAFF. This chain connects TRBV7-8 to TRBJ1-1; 8 nucleotides line up with TRBD1. V gave up 3 bases and J gave up 8 bases; unmatched junction bases: 2. CDR1 is SGHVS, CDR2 FQNEAQ, per germline. This CDR3 region has 12 residues.

This clone occurred once. The chain has TRBV27 and TRBJ2-3, with D unresolved. V lost 0 bases and J 4 bases, leaving 5 bases between the germline ends. Germline V gene data show CDR1 as MNHEY and CDR2 as SMNVEV (reference sequence). The CDR3 runs to 13 residues. This CDR3 is CASSLSRPDTQYF. In nucleotides, the CDR3 is TGTGCCAGCAGTTTATCGAGGCCAGATACGCAGTATTTT.

The V gene is TRBV6-1, the J gene TRBJ1-1, with 8 bases aligning to TRBD1. CDR1 is MNHNS and CDR2 is SASEGT in the germline V gene. The CDR3 covers 13 residues. J was trimmed by 0 bases and V by 10 bases; bases with no gene match: 4. This CDR3 reads CAIRDRLNTEAFF. CDR3 sequence (DNA): TGTGCCATAAGGGACAGGTTGAACACTGAAGCTTTCTTT.

This sequence joins TRBV4-1 and TRBJ2-1, with 9 bases that match TRBD2. The CDR3 runs to 17 residues. Germline CDR1 reads MGHRA; CDR2 reads YSYEKL. J was trimmed by 5 bases and V by 2 bases; bases with no gene match: 10. The CDR3 spells CASSQLDLLAGDNEQFF. DNA of the CDR3: TGCGCCAGCAGCCAACTGGATTTACTAGCGGGTGACAATGAGCAGTTCTTC.

The gene calls are TRBV4-1 and TRBJ2-3; D remains ambiguous. The CDR3 totals 14 residues. V lost 0 bases and J 3 bases, leaving 7 bases between the germline ends. Looked up from germline, CDR1 is MGHRA and CDR2 is YSYEKL. The CDR3 here is CASSQDSGTDTQYF. Written as DNA, the CDR3 is TGCGCCAGCAGCCAAGATTCAGGAACAGATACGCAGTATTTT.

V gene TRBV6-1 combines with J gene TRBJ2-3, with 13 bases lining up with TRBD2. The CDR3 sequence is 15 residues long. Germline V CDR1 and CDR2: MNHNS, SASEGT. V lost 4 bases, J lost 4 bases, and 2 bases stayed unmatched. As DNA, the CDR3 is TGTGCCAGCAGTGGACTAGCGGGAGGAGCAGATACGCAGTATTTT. It yields the protein CASSGLAGGADTQYF.

The V call is TRBV5-4, the J call TRBJ2-7, with no clear D. V was pared by 0 bases and J by 4 bases, with 8 bases between. This CDR3 has 13 amino acids. Germline values: CDR1 SGHNT, CDR2 YYREEE (reference sequence). This CDR3 reads CASSLDQTYEQYF. CDR3 coding DNA: TGTGCCAGCAGCTTGGACCAGACTTACGAGCAGTACTTC.

The rearrangement joins TRBV5-1 to TRBJ2-5; 9 bases fit TRBD2. The germline V gene encodes CDR1 SGHRS and CDR2 YFSETQ. This CDR3 is built from 16 residues. J lost 2 bases, V lost 2 bases, and 7 bases had no gene match. Here the CDR3 reads CASSFFSGGHQETQYF. The CDR3 DNA reads as TGCGCCAGCAGCTTCTTTAGCGGGGGACATCAAGAGACCCAGTACTTC.

This sequence joins TRBV7-9 and TRBJ2-2; D not resolved. The V end was cut by 4 bases, the J end by 1 base, with 10 bases between. Germline CDR1 and CDR2: SEHNR and FQNEAQ (reference sequence). The CDR3 is 15 amino acids. CDR3 sequence reads: CASSSSGGNTGELFF. The CDR3 DNA reads as TGTGCCAGCAGCTCCTCGGGTGGGAACACCGGGGAGCTGTTTTTT.

The rearrangement uses TRBV28 and TRBJ2-1; D possibly corresponds to TRBD2 (6 bases). V was trimmed by 3 bases and J by 5 bases, leaving 20 bases between them. Per the germline V gene, CDR1 is MDHEN and CDR2 is SYDVKM. The CDR3 covers 17 residues. CDR3 amino acids: CASSLPPERGEDNEQFF. In nucleotides, the CDR3 is TGTGCCAGCAGTTTGCCCCCCGAGCGCGGGGAGGACAATGAGCAGTTCTTC.

The V gene is TRBV9, the J gene TRBJ2-1, with 10 bases matching TRBD2. The CDR3 covers 15 residues. V gave up 5 bases and J gave up 4 bases; unmatched junction bases: 6. The germline gives CDR1 SGDLS, CDR2 YYNGEE. DNA of the CDR3: TGTGCCAGCAGTGCTAGCGGGAGAAGGTACAATGAGCAGTTCTTC. Protein product: CASSASGRRYNEQFF.

This rearrangement joins TRBV5-1 to TRBJ1-2; 7 bases line up with TRBD1. Trimming removed 2 bases from V and 3 bases from J; junction bases left unmatched: 4. The CDR3 is 14 amino acids. Germline CDR1 SGHRS, CDR2 YFSETQ. The CDR3 spells CASSLRDRDYGYTF. The CDR3 DNA reads as TGCGCCAGCAGCTTAAGGGACAGAGACTATGGCTACACCTTC.

The chain is built from TRBV29-1 and TRBJ1-2; D uncertain. CDR3 length: 12 residues. Trimming cost V 5 bases and J 1 base, with 8 bases left between them. Germline CDR1 is SQVTM and CDR2 is ANQGSEA. The CDR3 DNA reads TGCAGCGTTCCGACACTTAACTATGGCTACACCTTC. Residues: CSVPTLNYGYTF.

The chain is built from TRBV6-5 and TRBJ1-2, with 8 bases fitting TRBD1. Looked up from germline, CDR1 is MNHEY and CDR2 is SVGAGI. The CDR3 has 12 amino acids. The J segment lost 7 bases and the V segment lost 6 bases, leaving 4 bases of the junction unmatched. The CDR3, as DNA: TGTGCCAGCAGAGGACAGGGAGGTGGCTACACCTTC. The encoded protein is CASRGQGGGYTF.

The chain is built from TRBV5-6 and TRBJ1-1, with 9 nucleotides matching TRBD1. V lost 2 bases and J lost 6; bases outside the gene matches: 5. This CDR3 region has 14 residues. Germline CDR1 is SGHDT and CDR2 is YYEEEE. This CDR3 is CASSFRDRVPEAFF. Here the CDR3 DNA reads TGTGCCAGCAGCTTCAGGGACAGGGTCCCTGAAGCTTTCTTT.

The J gene is TRBJ2-5, the V gene TRBV6-6, with 7 bases fitting TRBD1. The germline V gene has CDR1 MNHNY and CDR2 SVGAGI (reference sequence). V lost 6 bases to trimming and J lost 4 bases; unmatched junction nucleotides: 8. CDR3 size: 14 residues. This chain's CDR3 is CASSQTGLIETQYF. As DNA, the CDR3 is TGTGCCAGCAGCCAGACAGGGTTGATAGAGACCCAGTACTTC.

V gene TRBV29-1 combines with J gene TRBJ2-2; the match to TRBD1 covers 7 bases. Per the germline V gene, CDR1 is SQVTM and CDR2 is ANQGSEA. This CDR3 is built from 17 residues. Trimming at V came to 5 bases and at J to 3 bases, leaving 15 bases not matched to a gene. CDR3 protein: CSVRTLTGALDTGELFF. The CDR3 region has the DNA TGCAGCGTTCGCACACTTACAGGGGCGCTAGACACCGGGGAGCTGTTTTTT.

J is TRBJ2-2 and V is TRBV29-1; TRBD1 aligns across 9 bases. The V gene's germline CDR1 is SQVTM and CDR2 ANQGSEA. This CDR3 has 14 residues. With 4 bases clipped from V and 6 bases from J, the junction kept 6 bases outside the gene matches. The CDR3 DNA reads TGCAGCGTTGCCGGGACAGGGATGGCCGGGGAGCTGTTTTTT. Its protein product is CSVAGTGMAGELFF.

The V and J genes are TRBV6-1 and TRBJ2-5; perhaps TRBD1 as D (5 bases). V was pared by 6 bases and J by 4 bases, with 9 bases between. Germline CDR1 and CDR2: MNHNS and SASEGT. This CDR3 contains 12 residues. DNA for the CDR3: TGTGCCAGCAGAAGGGGTCCAGAGACCCAGTACTTC. Its translation is CASRRGPETQYF.

The chain joins TRBV7-2 to TRBJ2-3, with 7 bases matching TRBD1. This CDR3 has 17 amino acids. Germline assignment: CDR1 SGHTA and CDR2 FQGNSA. With V trimmed by 4 bases and J by 0 bases, 10 bases remained unmatched. The CDR3 is CASSYRQGSTSTDTQYF. CDR3 nucleotides: TGTGCCAGCAGCTACCGACAGGGAAGTACTAGCACAGATACGCAGTATTTT.

This chain connects TRBV9 to TRBJ1-5; 8 nucleotides line up with TRBD1. The CDR3 loop spans 14 amino acids. CDR1 is SGDLS, CDR2 YYNGEE, per germline. The trim removed 4 bases at V and 2 bases at J, leaving 2 bases unmatched. The CDR3 DNA reads as TGTGCCAGCAGCCAGACAGGGGGCAATCAGCCCCAGCATTTT. This codes for CASSQTGGNQPQHF.

This clone was counted between two and nine times. This sequence joins TRBV28 and TRBJ1-6, with TRBD1 matching 9 bases. Trimming cost V 6 bases and J 9 bases; bases outside gene matches: 3. This CDR3 comprises 13 residues. The germline V gene has CDR1 MDHEN and CDR2 SYDVKM. CDR3 in amino acids: CASRPTGGSPLHF. In DNA, the CDR3 is TGTGCCAGCAGACCGACAGGGGGTTCACCCCTCCACTTT.

The chain is built from TRBV29-1 and TRBJ2-1; 11 positions agree with TRBD2. The CDR3 is made up of 14 amino acids. CDR1 is SQVTM and CDR2 is ANQGSEA in the germline V gene. Germline trimming cut 6 bases from V and 7 bases from J; bases unmatched to any gene: 8. CDR3 in DNA: TGCAGCGTCCAAACTAGCGGGAGCACAAATGAGCAGTTCTTC. Translated, it gives CSVQTSGSTNEQFF.

J is TRBJ1-5 and V is TRBV5-6, with D hard to call. V was pared by 4 bases and J by 5 bases, with 13 bases between. Germline CDR1 reads SGHDT; CDR2 reads YYEEEE. CDR3 size: 14 residues. The CDR3 coding sequence is TGTGCCAGCAGCAGTTCAGGCCTGGATCAGCCCCAGCATTTT. It yields the protein CASSSSGLDQPQHF.

The chain's CDR3 is CAISESNRPNTGELFF. For the CDR3, the DNA is TGTGCCATCAGTGAGTCAAACAGGCCGAACACCGGGGAGCTGTTTTTT. The chain has TRBV10-3 and TRBJ2-2, with D perhaps TRBD1 (5 bases). The V end was cut by 0 bases, the J end by 0 bases, with 8 bases between. CDR3 length equals 16 residues. Germline values: CDR1 ENHRY, CDR2 SYGVKD.

In its sample, this clone was seen once. V usage is TRBV19 and J usage is TRBJ2-1, with 14 bases fitting TRBD2. Germline CDR1 and CDR2: LNHDA and SQIVND (reference sequence). V gave up 7 bases and J gave up 8 bases; unmatched junction bases: 16. The CDR3 sequence is 18 residues long. Written as DNA, the CDR3 is TGTGCCAGTATGAGACTAGCGGGAGGGCCTGGCCATCGGGATGAGCAGTTCTTC. Amino acids: CASMRLAGGPGHRDEQFF.

The chain recombines TRBV6-5 with TRBJ2-7, with TRBD2 matching over 13 bases. Germline CDR1 and CDR2: MNHEY and SVGAGI. This CDR3 has 15 residues. J gave up 5 bases and V 0 bases, and 1 base lay outside the gene matches. This chain's CDR3 is CASSYSGLAGDEQYF. As DNA, the CDR3 is TGTGCCAGCAGTTACTCCGGACTAGCGGGAGACGAGCAGTACTTC.

V is TRBV29-1 and J is TRBJ2-7; TRBD2 matches at 7 bases. V trimming: 6 bases; J trimming: 2 bases; junction bases outside the gene matches: 7. The CDR3 is 13 amino acids. Germline CDR1 SQVTM, CDR2 ANQGSEA. CDR3 sequence: CSVPGGAPYEQYF. The CDR3 region has the DNA TGCAGCGTCCCGGGAGGAGCTCCCTACGAGCAGTACTTC.

The chain joins TRBV7-2 to TRBJ2-7; the match to TRBD1 covers 7 bases. The trim removed 8 bases at V and 2 bases at J, leaving 9 bases unmatched. Per the germline V gene, CDR1 is SGHTA and CDR2 is FQGNSA. The CDR3 consists of 14 residues. The CDR3 is CASADRASAYEQYF. CDR3 DNA: TGTGCCAGCGCTGACAGGGCATCTGCCTACGAGCAGTACTTC.

The chain is built from TRBV15 and TRBJ2-7; TRBD2 aligns across 9 bases. The CDR3 extends over 15 amino acids. Unmatched junction bases numbered 14, after V lost 5 bases and J lost 9 bases. In germline, CDR1 is LNHNV, CDR2 YYDKDF (reference sequence). CDR3 region: CATSPRASGKGRQYF. DNA of the CDR3: TGTGCCACCAGCCCTAGGGCTAGCGGGAAAGGCAGGCAGTACTTC.